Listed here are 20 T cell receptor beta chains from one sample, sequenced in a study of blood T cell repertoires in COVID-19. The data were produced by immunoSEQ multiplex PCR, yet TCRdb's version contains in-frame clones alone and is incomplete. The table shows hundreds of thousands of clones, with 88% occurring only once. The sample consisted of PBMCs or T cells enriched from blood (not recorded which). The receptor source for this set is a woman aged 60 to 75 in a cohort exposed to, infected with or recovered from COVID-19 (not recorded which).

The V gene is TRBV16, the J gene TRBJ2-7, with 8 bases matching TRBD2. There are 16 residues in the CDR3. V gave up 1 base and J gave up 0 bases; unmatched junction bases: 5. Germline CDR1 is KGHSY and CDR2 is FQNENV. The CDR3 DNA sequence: TGTGCCAGCAGCCAATTGCGAGCGGGAGACTCCTACGAGCAGTACTTC. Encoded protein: CASSQLRAGDSYEQYF. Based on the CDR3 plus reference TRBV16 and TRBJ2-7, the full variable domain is GEEVAQTPKHLVRGEGQKAKLYCAPIKGHSYVFWYQQVLKNEFKFLISFQNENVFDETGMPKERFSAKCLPNSPCSLEIQATKLEDSAVYFCASSQLRAGDSYEQYFGPGTRLTVT.

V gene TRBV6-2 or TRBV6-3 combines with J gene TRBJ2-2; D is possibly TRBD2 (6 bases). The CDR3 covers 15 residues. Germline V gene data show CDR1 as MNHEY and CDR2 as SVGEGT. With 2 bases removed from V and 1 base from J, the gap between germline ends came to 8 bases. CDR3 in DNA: TGTGCCAGCAGTTACCCGGGACTGAACACCGGGGAGCTGTTTTTT. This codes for CASSYPGLNTGELFF.

The CDR3 is CASSITSGRSYEQYF. In DNA, the CDR3 is TGTGCCAGCAGTATAACTAGCGGACGATCCTACGAGCAGTACTTC. The gene calls are TRBV28 and TRBJ2-7; 8 positions match TRBD2. Trimming took 5 bases from V and 1 from J; bases not matched to a gene: 7. Germline CDR1 is MDHEN and CDR2 is SYDVKM. CDR3 length: 15 amino acids.

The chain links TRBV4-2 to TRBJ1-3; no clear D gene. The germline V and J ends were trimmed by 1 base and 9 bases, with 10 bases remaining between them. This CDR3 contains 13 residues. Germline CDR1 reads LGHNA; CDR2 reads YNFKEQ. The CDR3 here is CASSQGSPGTIYF. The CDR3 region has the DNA TGTGCCAGCAGCCAAGGATCCCCCGGCACCATATATTTT.

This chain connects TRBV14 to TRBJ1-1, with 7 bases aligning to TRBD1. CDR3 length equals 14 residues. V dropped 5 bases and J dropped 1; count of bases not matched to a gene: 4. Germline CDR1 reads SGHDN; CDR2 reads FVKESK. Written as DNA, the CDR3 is TGTGCCAGCAGCTCTCGGACAGGGAACACTGAAGCTTTCTTT. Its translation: CASSSRTGNTEAFF.

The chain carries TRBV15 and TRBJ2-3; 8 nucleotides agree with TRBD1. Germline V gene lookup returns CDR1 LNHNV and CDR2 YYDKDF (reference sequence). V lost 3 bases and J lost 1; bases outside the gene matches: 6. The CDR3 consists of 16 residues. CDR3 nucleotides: TGTGCCACCAGCAGGGGGACAGGCATACGCACAGATACGCAGTATTTT. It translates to CATSRGTGIRTDTQYF.

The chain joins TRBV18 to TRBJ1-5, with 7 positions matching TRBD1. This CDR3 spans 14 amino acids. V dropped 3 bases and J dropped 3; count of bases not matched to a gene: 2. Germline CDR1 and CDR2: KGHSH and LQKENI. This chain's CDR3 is CASSPTGDNQPQHF. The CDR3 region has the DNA TGTGCCAGCTCACCCACAGGGGACAATCAGCCCCAGCATTTT.

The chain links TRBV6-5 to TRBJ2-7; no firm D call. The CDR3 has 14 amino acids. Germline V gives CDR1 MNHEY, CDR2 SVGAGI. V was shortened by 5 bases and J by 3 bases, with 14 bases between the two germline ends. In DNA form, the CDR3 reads TGTGCCAGCAGTCCGCAGACATCTTACTACGAGCAGTACTTC. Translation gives CASSPQTSYYEQYF.

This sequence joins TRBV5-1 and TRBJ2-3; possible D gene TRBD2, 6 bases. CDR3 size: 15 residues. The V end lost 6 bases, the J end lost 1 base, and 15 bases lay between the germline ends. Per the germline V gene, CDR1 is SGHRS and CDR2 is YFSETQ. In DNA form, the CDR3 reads TGCGCCAGCACACGTACATCGGGGGGCACAGATACGCAGTATTTT. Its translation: CASTRTSGGTDTQYF.

The CDR3 nucleotides read TGTGCCAGCAGCTTAGCTAGCGGGCTGGAGCAGTTCTTC. As protein: CASSLASGLEQFF. V and J are TRBV7-6 and TRBJ2-1, with TRBD2 matching over 7 bases. This CDR3 contains 13 residues. V lost 0 bases and J lost 10; bases outside the gene matches: 3. Per germline, CDR1 SGHVS and CDR2 FNYEAQ.

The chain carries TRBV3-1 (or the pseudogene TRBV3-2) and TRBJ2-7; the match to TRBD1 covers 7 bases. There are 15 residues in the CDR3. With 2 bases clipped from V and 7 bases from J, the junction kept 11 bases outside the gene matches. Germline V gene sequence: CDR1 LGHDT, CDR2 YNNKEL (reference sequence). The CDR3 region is CASSQRTGSIGEQYF. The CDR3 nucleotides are TGTGCCAGCAGCCAAAGGACAGGATCCATAGGGGAGCAGTACTTC.

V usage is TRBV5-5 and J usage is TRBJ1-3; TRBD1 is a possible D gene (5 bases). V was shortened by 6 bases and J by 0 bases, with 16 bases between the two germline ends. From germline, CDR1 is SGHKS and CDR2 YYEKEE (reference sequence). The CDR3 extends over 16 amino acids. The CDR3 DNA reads TGTGCCAGCACCTTACACGCGGGGGTCTCTGGAAACACCATATATTTT. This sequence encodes CASTLHAGVSGNTIYF.

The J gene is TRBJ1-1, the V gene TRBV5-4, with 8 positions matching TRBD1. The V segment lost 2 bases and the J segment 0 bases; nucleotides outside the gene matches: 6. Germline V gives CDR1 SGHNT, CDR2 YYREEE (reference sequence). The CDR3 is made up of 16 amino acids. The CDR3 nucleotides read TGTGCCAGCAGCTTTGGACAGGGTGGTGTGAACACTGAAGCTTTCTTT. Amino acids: CASSFGQGGVNTEAFF.

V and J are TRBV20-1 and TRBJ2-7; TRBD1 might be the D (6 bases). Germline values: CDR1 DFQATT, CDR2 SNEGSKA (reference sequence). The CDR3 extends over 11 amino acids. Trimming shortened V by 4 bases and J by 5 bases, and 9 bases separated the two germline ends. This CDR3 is CSANRAHEQYF. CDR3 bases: TGCAGTGCTAACAGGGCCCACGAGCAGTACTTC.

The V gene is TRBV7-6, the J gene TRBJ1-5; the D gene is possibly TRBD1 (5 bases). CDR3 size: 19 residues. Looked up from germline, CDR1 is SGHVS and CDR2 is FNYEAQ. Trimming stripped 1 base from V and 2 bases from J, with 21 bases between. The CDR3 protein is CASSLVGAGPESGNQPQHF. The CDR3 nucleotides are TGTGCCAGCAGCTTAGTTGGGGCAGGGCCGGAATCGGGCAATCAGCCCCAGCATTTT. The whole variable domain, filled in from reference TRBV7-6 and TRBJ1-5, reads GAGVSQSPRYKVTKRGQDVALRCDPISGHVSLYWYRQALGQGPEFLTYFNYEAQQDKSGLPNDRFSAERPEGSISTLTIQRTEQRDSAMYRCASSLVGAGPESGNQPQHFGDGTRLSIL.

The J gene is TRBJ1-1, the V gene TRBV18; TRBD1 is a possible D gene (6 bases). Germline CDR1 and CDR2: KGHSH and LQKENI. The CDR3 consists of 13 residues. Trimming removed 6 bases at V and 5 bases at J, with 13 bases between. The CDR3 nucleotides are TGTGCCAGCTCCCTCACAGGGTGGACTGAAGCTTTCTTT. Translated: CASSLTGWTEAFF.

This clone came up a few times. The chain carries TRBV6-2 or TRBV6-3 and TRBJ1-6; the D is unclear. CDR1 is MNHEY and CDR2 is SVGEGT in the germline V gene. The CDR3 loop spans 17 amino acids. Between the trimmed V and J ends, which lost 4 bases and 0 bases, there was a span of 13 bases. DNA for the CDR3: TGTGCCAGCAGTTTCAGGATCCTCAGCTCCTATAATTCACCCCTCCACTTT. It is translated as CASSFRILSSYNSPLHF.

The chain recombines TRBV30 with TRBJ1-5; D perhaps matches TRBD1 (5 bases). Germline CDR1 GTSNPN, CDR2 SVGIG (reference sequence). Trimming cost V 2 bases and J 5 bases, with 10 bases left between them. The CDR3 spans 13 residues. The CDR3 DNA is TGTGCCTGGAGTAAAAGGGGCGATCAGCCCCAGCATTTT. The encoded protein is CAWSKRGDQPQHF.

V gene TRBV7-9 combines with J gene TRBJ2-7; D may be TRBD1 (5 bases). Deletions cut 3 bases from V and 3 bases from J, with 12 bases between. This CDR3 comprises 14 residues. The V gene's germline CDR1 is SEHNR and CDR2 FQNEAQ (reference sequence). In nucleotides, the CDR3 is TGTGCCAGCAGCTTTCCAGGGCCCATCTACGAGCAGTACTTC. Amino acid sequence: CASSFPGPIYEQYF.

The CDR3 loop reads CASSKGLASRTDTQYF. The CDR3 DNA is TGTGCCAGCAGTAAGGGACTAGCGAGTCGCACAGATACGCAGTATTTT. The V and J genes are TRBV2 and TRBJ2-3, with TRBD2 identical over 10 bases. CDR3 length: 16 amino acids. Germline assignment: CDR1 SNHLY and CDR2 FYNNEI. With 5 bases clipped from V and 1 base from J, the junction kept 6 bases outside the gene matches.